The subject of this entry is one TCR beta chain. The data are from a study of radiation and T cells in renal cell carcinoma. Time point here: blood 2 weeks post-SBRT. Treatment defined: 15 Gy SBRT to primary tumor, nephrectomy 4 weeks later. Using immunoSEQ multiplex PCR, the repertoire was profiled, and TCRdb retains in-frame clones only, with some absent. The sample lists 150,000 to 190,000 clones; 87% were seen once. V gave up 3 bases and J gave up 4 bases, with 9 bases separating them. The CDR3 extends over 13 amino acids. Germline CDR1 MNHNS, CDR2 SASEGT. The sequence derives from a woman in her fifties or sixties with renal cell carcinoma. This sample comprised blood, obtained from a patient whose treatment included radiotherapy and nephrectomy. The chain recombines TRBV6-1 with TRBJ1-1, with no clear D. CDR3 DNA sequence: TGTGCCAGCAGTGATACGCGGGGCACTGAAGCTTTCTTT. Translation gives CASSDTRGTEAFF.